This TCR beta chain derives from a study of blood T cell repertoires in COVID-19. Germline V CDR1 and CDR2: MDHEN, SYDVKM. The CDR3 consists of 13 residues. Deletions cut 4 bases from V and 4 bases from J, with 10 bases between. The data were produced by immunoSEQ multiplex PCR, yet TCRdb's version contains in-frame clones alone and is incomplete. The profile shows about 200,000 clones, just over 85% of them singletons. The sequenced material came from peripheral blood. The receptor was isolated from an elderly man with acute or convalescent COVID-19. The V call is TRBV28, the J call TRBJ1-1; D call uncertain. The CDR3 DNA sequence: TGTGCCAGCAGTTCCCGACCGGGCACTGAAGCTTTCTTT. Its protein product is CASSSRPGTEAFF.